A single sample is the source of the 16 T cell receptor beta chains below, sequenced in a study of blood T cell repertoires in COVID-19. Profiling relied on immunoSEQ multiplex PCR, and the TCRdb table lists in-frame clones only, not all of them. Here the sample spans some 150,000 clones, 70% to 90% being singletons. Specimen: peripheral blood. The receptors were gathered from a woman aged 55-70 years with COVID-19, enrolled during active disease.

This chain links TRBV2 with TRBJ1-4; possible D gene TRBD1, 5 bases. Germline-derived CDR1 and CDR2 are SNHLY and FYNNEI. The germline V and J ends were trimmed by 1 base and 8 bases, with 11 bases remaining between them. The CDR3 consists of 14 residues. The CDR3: CASSEGGHWEKLFF. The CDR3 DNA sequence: TGTGCCAGCAGTGAAGGGGGCCACTGGGAAAAACTGTTTTTT.

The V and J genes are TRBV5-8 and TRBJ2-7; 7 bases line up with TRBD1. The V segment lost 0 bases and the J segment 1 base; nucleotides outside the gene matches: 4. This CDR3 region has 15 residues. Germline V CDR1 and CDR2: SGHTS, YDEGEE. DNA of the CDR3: TGTGCCAGCAGCTTGGATACAGGGGTTTCCTACGAGCAGTACTTC. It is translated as CASSLDTGVSYEQYF.

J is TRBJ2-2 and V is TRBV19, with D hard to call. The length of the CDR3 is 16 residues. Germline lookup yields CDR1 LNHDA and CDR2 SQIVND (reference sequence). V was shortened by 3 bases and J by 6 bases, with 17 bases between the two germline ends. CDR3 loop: CASSMYPSGKSGELFF. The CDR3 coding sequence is TGTGCCAGTAGTATGTACCCCTCGGGTAAATCCGGGGAGCTGTTTTTT.

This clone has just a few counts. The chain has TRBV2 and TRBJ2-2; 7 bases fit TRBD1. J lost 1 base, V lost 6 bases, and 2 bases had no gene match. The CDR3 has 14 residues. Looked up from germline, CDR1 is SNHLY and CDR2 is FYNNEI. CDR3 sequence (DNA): TGTGCCAGCAGCCGGGACAGGAACACCGGGGAGCTGTTTTTT. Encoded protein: CASSRDRNTGELFF.

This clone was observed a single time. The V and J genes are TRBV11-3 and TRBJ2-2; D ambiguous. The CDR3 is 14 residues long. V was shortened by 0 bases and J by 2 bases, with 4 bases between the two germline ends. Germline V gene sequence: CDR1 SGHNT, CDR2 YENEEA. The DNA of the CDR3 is TGTGCCAGCAGCTTAGAGGCAAACACCGGGGAGCTGTTTTTT. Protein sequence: CASSLEANTGELFF.

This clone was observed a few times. Written as DNA, the CDR3 is TGTGCCAGCATGCCAGGGGTGATCGGCGGGGAGCTGTTTTTT. As protein: CASMPGVIGGELFF. The chain has TRBV2 and TRBJ2-2; tentative D call: TRBD1 (6 bases). Germline V gene sequence: CDR1 SNHLY, CDR2 FYNNEI. V lost 7 bases to trimming and J lost 7 bases, with 16 bases between them. This CDR3 contains 14 residues.

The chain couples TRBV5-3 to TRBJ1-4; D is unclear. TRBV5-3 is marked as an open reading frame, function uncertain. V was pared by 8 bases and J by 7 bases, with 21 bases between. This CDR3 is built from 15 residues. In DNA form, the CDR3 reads TGTGCCAGCCCGGTTGGAGGTCCCTTCCTTGAAAAACTGTTTTTT. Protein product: CASPVGGPFLEKLFF.

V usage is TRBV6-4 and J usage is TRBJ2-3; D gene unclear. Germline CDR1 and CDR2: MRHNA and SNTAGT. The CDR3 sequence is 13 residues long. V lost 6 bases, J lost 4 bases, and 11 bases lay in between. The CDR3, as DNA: TGTGCCAGCAGCATAAACCGCGCAGATACGCAGTATTTT. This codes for CASSINRADTQYF.

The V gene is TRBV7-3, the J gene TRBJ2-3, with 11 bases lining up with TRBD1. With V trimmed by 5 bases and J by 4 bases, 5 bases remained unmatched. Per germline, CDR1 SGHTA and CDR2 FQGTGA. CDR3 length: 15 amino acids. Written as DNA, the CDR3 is TGTGCCAGCAGCCTAGGACAGGGGGCCGCAGATACGCAGTATTTT. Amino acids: CASSLGQGAADTQYF.

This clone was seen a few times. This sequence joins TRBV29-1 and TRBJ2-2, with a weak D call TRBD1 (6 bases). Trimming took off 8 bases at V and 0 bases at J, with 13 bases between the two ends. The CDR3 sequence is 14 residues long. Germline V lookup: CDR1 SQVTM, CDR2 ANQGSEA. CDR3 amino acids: CSFYGQTNTGELFF. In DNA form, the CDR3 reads TGCAGCTTCTATGGACAGACGAACACCGGGGAGCTGTTTTTT.

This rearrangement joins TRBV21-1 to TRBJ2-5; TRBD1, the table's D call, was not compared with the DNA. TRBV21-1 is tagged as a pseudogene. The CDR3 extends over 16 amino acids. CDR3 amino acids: CASTKLWDRGRETQYF. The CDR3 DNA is TGTGCCAGCACCAAACTGTGGGACAGGGGGAGAGAGACCCAGTACTTC.

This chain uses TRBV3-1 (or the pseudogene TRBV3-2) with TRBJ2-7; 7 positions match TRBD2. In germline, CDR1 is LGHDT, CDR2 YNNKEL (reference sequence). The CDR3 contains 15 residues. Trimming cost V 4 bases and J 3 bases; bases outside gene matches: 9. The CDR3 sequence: CASSPGPSGRYEQYF. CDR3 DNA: TGTGCCAGCAGCCCCGGGCCTAGCGGCCGCTACGAGCAGTACTTC.

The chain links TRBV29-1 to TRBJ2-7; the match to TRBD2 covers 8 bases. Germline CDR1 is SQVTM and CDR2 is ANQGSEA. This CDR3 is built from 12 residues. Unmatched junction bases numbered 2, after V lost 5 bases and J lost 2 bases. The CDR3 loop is CSVLRGAYEQYF. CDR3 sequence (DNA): TGCAGCGTTTTGCGGGGGGCCTACGAGCAGTACTTC.

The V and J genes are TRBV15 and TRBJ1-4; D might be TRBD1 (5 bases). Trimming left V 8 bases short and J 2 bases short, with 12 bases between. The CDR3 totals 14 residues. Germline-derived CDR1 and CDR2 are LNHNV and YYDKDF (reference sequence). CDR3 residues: CATRRGGTNEKLFF. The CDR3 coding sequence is TGTGCCACCCGCCGGGGGGGGACTAATGAAAAACTGTTTTTT.

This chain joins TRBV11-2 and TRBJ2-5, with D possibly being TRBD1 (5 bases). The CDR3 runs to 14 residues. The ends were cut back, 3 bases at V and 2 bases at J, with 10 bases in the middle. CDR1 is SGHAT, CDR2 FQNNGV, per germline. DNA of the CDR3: TGTGCCAGCAGCTTCGGTGGGGCTCAAGAGACCCAGTACTTC. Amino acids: CASSFGGAQETQYF.

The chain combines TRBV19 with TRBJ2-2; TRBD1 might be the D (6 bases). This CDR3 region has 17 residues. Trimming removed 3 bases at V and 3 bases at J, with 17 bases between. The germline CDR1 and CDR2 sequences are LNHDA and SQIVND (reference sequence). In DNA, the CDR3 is TGTGCCAGTAGTATTCAGTCTCTGCCAGGGGACACCGGGGAGCTGTTTTTT. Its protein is CASSIQSLPGDTGELFF.